The TCR beta chain under discussion was sequenced for a study of PD-L1 blockade in urothelial cancer (dated 2017 in TCRdb). At the level of the whole study: All patients started therapy in the mid-2010s and received atezolizumab 1,200 mg intravenously every 3 weeks. Blood samples were analyzed at 3 weeks after treatment start (second dose) and at 6 weeks after treatment start. Pretreatment tumor samples, along with matched peripheral blood collected serially before and after atezolizumab treatment, underwent TCR sequencing. Blood samples gave a median of roughly 150,000 T cells and tens of thousands of unique TCRs, with a median clonality of approximately 0.078. Pretreatment blood TCR-seq was available for about 30 patients, at least one posttreatment blood collection was obtained for 25 or so patients, and tumor TCR-seq was available for 25 or so patients. An ECOG performance status of 0 or 1 was recorded for the patients, and 0 to 3 prior chemotherapy regimens had been received by the patients. The study, an exploratory multi-omic analysis, examined somatic, immune and clinical correlates of response to PD-L1 blockade with atezolizumab in urothelial cancer. Under 10 patients reached durable clinical benefit, while some 21 patients did not. Durable clinical benefit was defined as progression-free survival longer than 6 months, and TCR features were also tested against progression-free and overall survival. In the same patients, whole exome sequencing and RNA sequencing of pretreatment tumors were performed in addition to TCR sequencing. About 90% of the 29 patients were identified as males with urothelial cancer of bladder origin, and a prior smoking history was reported by 18 of 29 patients. Findings and caveats that apply to the study as a whole: At 3 weeks after the start of treatment, tumor-associated TCR clones in peripheral blood had expanded more in patients with durable benefit (n ≈ 24, p = 0.022). Improved progression-free and overall survival was found to be associated with pretreatment peripheral blood TCR clonality below the median. Because the sample size was small (n of about 29) and many exploratory analyses were performed, the results are intended to be hypothesis-generating.

The CDR3 starts with the cysteine, ends with the phenylalanine, and has 14 residues. Solely the CDR3 DNA is kept, with 42 bases framed from the first base. The junction shows trimming of 10 bases on V and 2 bases on J, and the gene matches do not reach 11 bases of it. From a lookup of the germline V gene (reference sequence), CDR1 and CDR2 are LNHDA and SQIVND. The cohort included roughly 30 patients with locally advanced or metastatic urothelial carcinoma who were treated at Memorial Sloan Kettering on a trial protocol. Peripheral blood mononuclear cells were collected pretreatment and during treatment, at between 1 and 8 total time points per patient. The Qiagen DNeasy Blood extraction kit was used to purify genomic DNA from total PBMCs and from tumor samples. PBMCs were collected pretreatment and during treatment, and were isolated and stored as previously described. Synthetic TCR analog templates were spiked into each PCR to estimate absolute template abundance from read counts. Using the immunoSEQ assay, TCRbeta CDR3 regions were amplified from genomic DNA with bias-controlled V and J gene primers. Sequencing of rearranged TCRbeta segments was performed at approximately 20X coverage. In the authors' own workflow: Clustering was used to correct sequencing errors, and CDR3s were annotated against IMGT to assign V, D and J genes. Downstream analyses used only productive TCRbeta rearrangements and left out out-of-frame or stop-codon sequences. To compute clonality, Shannon entropy was normalized by the log of the number of unique productive sequences and then subtracted from one. Clones differing between time points or between blood and tumor were identified by Fisher's exact test with Benjamini-Hochberg correction at adjusted p below 0.01. What TCRdb holds here is the immuneACCESS table cut down to in-frame rearrangements. Part of the clones is not present; checked against another copy, under half of the missing clones reflect an unresolved V gene, and the others are unexplained. V, J and clone size are taken as reported in that table, and D and trimming were inferred from the DNA itself. Across this sample there are around 120,000 clones, with about 85% seen only once. 2% to 2.5% of the sample comes from the top ten.

As regards this clone: Its antigen is currently not known. Base qualities are missing; no much larger clone stands one base away.

This TCR came from a man aged 50 or older with urothelial cancer. This receptor chain uses TRBV19 and TRBJ2-7, with TRBD2 matching 7 junction bases. Source: PBMCs, taken around atezolizumab (anti-PD-L1) treatment. The nucleotide sequence is given as TGTGCCACCCAAGGACTAGGAGGAGCCTACGAGCAGTACTTC. This codes for CATQGLGGAYEQYF.